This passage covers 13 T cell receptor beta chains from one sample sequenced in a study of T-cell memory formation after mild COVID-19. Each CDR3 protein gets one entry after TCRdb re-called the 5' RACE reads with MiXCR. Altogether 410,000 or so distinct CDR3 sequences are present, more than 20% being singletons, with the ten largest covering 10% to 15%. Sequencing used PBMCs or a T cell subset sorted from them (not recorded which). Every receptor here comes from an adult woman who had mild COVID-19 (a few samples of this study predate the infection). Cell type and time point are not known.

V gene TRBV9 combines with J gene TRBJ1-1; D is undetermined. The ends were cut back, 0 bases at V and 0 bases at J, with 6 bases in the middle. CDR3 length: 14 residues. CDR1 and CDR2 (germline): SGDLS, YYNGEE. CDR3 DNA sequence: TGTGCCAGCAGCGTAGGCAGCCTGAACACTGAAGCTTTCTTT. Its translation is CASSVGSLNTEAFF.

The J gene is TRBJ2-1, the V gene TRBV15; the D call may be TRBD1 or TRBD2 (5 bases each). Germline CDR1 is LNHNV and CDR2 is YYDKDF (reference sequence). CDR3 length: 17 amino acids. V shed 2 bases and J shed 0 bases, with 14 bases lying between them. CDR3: CATSRWGTPSSYNEQFF. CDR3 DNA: TGTGCCACCAGCAGATGGGGGACCCCGAGCTCCTACAATGAGCAGTTCTTC.

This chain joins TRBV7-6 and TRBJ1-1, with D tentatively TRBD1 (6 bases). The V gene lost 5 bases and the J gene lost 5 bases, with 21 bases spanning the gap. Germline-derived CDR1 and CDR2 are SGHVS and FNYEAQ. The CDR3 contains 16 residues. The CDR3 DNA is TGTGCCAGCAGCCCTGGCGGGTTGGGGGCAGGAACTGAAGCTTTCTTT. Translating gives CASSPGGLGAGTEAFF.

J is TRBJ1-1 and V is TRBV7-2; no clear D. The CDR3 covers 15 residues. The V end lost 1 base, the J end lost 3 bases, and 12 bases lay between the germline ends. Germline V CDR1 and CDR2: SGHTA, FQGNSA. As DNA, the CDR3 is TGTGCCAGCAGCTTAGTGACCTTGGACGACACTGAAGCTTTCTTT. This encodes CASSLVTLDDTEAFF.

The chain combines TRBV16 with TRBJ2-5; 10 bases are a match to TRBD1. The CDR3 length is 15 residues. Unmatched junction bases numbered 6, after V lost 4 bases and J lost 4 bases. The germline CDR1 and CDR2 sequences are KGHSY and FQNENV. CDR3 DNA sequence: TGTGCCAGCAGCCTCCGGACAGGGGGGAGAGAGACCCAGTACTTC. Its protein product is CASSLRTGGRETQYF.

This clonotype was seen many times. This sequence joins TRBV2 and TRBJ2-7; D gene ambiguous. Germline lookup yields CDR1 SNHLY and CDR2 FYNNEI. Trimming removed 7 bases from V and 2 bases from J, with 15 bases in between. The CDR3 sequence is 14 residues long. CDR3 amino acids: CASTVESGPYEQYF. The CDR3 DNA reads TGTGCCAGCACGGTAGAGAGTGGCCCCTACGAGCAGTACTTC.

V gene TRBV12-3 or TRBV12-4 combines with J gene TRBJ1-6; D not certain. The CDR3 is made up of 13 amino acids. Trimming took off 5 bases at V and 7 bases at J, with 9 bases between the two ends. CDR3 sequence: CASSPVWNSPLHF. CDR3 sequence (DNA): TGTGCCAGCAGTCCCGTCTGGAATTCACCCCTCCACTTT.

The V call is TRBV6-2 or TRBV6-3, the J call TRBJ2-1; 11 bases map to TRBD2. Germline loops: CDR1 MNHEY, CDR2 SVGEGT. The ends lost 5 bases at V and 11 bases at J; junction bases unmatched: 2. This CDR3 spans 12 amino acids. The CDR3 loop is CASSQTSGKQFF. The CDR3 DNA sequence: TGTGCCAGCAGTCAGACTAGCGGGAAGCAGTTCTTC.

The CDR3 coding sequence is TGTGCCAGCAGTCCAACCCGCGGAGATGAGCAGTTCTTC. Protein: CASSPTRGDEQFF. The rearrangement joins TRBV12-3 or TRBV12-4 to TRBJ2-1; D not certain. V gave up 5 bases and J gave up 8 bases, with 13 bases separating them. The CDR3 covers 13 residues.

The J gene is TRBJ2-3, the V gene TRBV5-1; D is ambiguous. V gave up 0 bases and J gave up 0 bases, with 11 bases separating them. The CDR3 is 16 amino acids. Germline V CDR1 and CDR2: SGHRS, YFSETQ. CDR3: CASSLGAWGSTDTQYF. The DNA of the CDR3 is TGCGCCAGCAGCTTGGGCGCGTGGGGAAGCACAGATACGCAGTATTTT.

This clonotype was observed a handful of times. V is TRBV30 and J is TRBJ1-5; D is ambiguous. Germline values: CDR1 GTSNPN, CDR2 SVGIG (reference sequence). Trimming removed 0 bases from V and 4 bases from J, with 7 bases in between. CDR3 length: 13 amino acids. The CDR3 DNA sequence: TGTGCCTGGAGTGTACAAGAAAATCAGCCCCAGCATTTT. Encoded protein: CAWSVQENQPQHF.

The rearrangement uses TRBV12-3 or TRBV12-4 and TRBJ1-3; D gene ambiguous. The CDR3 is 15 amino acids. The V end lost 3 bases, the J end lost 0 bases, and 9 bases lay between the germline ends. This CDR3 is CASSLRGFSGNTIYF. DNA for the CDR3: TGTGCCAGCAGTTTGCGAGGGTTCTCTGGAAACACCATATATTTT.

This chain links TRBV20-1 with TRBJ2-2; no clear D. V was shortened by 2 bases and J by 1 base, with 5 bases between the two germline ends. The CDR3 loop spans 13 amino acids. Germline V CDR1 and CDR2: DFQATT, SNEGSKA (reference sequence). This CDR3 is CSARYQNTGELFF. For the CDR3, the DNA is TGCAGTGCTAGATACCAGAACACCGGGGAGCTGTTTTTT.